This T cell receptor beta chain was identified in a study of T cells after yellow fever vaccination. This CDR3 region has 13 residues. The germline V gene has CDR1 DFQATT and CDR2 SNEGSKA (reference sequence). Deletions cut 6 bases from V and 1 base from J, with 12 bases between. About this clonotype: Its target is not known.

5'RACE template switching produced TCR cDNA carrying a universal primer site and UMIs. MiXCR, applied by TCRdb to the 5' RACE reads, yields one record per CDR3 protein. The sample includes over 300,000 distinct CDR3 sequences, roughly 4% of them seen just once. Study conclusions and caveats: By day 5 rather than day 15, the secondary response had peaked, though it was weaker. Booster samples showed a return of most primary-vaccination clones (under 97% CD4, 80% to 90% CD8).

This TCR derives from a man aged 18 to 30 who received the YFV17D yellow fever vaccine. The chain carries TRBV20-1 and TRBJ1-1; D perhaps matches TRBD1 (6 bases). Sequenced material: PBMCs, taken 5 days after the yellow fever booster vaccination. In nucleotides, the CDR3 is TGCAGTGCGGCGGGACACCGGAACACTGAAGCTTTCTTT. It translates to CSAAGHRNTEAFF.